This T cell receptor (beta chain) derives from a study of blood T cell repertoires in COVID-19. Background on the study: From T cells, B-cell-depleted T cells, or PBMCs came the material, which was cDNA or gDNA.

In the original workflow: Reference gene primers were amplified, and this amplification served to estimate nucleated cell counts. Only in-frame clones appear in the TCRdb table, and some are missing; sequencing was by immunoSEQ multiplex PCR. V and J calls and clone size follow that table, whereas D and trimming were derived from the DNA. The sample shows 350,000 to 450,000 clones, 85% of them seen only once. This CDR3 has 13 residues. Germline-derived CDR1 and CDR2 are SNHLY and FYNNEI. V was trimmed by 8 bases and J by 3 bases, leaving 13 bases between them. A few counts support this clone. Sample: peripheral blood. The source is a woman under 30 with acute or convalescent COVID-19. The chain carries TRBV2 and TRBJ2-5; weak D call: TRBD1 (6 bases). CDR3 coding DNA: TGTGCCAGCGTTCAGGGGAGAAAAGAGACCCAGTACTTC. Its translation is CASVQGRKETQYF.